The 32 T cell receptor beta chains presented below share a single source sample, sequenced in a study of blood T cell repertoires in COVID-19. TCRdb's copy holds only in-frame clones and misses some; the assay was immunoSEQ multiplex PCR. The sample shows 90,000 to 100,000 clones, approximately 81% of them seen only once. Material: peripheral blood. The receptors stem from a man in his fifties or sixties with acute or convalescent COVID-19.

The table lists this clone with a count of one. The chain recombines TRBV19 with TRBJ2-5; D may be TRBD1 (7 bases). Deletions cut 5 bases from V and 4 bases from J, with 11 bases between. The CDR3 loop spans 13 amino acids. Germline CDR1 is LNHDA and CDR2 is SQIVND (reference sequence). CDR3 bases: TGTGCCAGTAGTTCCCAGGGGGGAGAGACCCAGTACTTC. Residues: CASSSQGGETQYF.

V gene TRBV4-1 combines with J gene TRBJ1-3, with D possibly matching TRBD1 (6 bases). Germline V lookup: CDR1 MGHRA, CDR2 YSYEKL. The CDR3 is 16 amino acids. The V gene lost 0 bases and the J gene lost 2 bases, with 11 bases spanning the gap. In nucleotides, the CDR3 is TGCGCCAGCAGCCAAGATTGGTCAGGGGCTGGAAACACCATATATTTT. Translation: CASSQDWSGAGNTIYF.

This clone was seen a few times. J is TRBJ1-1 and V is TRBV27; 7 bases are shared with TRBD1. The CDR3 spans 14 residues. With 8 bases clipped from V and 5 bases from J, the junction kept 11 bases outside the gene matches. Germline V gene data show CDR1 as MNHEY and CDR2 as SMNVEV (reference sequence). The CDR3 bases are TGTGCCAGCTTCCAGACAGGGCAACGGACTGAAGCTTTCTTT. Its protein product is CASFQTGQRTEAFF.

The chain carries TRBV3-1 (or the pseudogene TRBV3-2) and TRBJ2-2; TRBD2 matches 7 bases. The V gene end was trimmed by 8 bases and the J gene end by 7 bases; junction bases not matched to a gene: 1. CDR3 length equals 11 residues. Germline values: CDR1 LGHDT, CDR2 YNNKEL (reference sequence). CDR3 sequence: CASGRGGELFF. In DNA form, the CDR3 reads TGTGCCAGCGGGAGGGGCGGGGAGCTGTTTTTT.

DNA for the CDR3: TGTGCCAGCAGCCAAGGTACGGGGGACTGGTATGGCTACACCTTC. This encodes CASSQGTGDWYGYTF. The V call is TRBV3-1 (or the pseudogene TRBV3-2), the J call TRBJ1-2; a weak D match, TRBD1 (5 bases). Germline V lookup: CDR1 LGHDT, CDR2 YNNKEL (reference sequence). Trimming cost V 1 base and J 5 bases, with 14 bases left between them. The CDR3 is made up of 15 amino acids.

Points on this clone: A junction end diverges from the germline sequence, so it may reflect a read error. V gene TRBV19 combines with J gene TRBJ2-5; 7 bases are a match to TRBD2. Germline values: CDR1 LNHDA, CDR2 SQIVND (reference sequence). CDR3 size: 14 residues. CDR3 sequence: CASSIQGSSGATDF. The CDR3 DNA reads TGTGCCAGTAGTATTCAAGGGTCTAGCGGAGCTACCGACTTC. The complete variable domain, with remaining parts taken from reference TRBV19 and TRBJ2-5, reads DGGITQSPKYLFRKEGQNVTLSCEQNLNHDAMYWYRQDPGQGLRLIYYSQIVNDFQKGDIAEGYSVSREKKESFPLTVTSAQKNPTAFYLCASSIQGSSGATDFGPGTRLLVL.

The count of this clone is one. The DNA for the CDR3 is TGTGCCAGCAGCTTAGATGGAGGGCGGAACCGGGGCTACACCTTC. As protein: CASSLDGGRNRGYTF. J is TRBJ1-2 and V is TRBV11-2; D remains ambiguous. The germline V and J ends were trimmed by 0 bases and 8 bases, with 16 bases remaining between them. Per germline, CDR1 SGHAT and CDR2 FQNNGV. CDR3 length equals 15 residues.

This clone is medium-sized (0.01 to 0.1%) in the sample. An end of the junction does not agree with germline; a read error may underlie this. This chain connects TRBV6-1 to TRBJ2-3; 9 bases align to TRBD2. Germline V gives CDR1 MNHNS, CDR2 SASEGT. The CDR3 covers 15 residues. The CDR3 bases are TGTGCCAGCAGTGAAGCTAGCGGGAGCATAGATACGCAGTATTTT. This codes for CASSEASGSIDTQYF.

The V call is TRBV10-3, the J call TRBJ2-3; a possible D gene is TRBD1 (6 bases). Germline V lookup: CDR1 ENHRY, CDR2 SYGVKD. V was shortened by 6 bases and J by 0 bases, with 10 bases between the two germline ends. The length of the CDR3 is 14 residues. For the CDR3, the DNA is TGTGCCATCAGACGGACAGCTAGCACAGATACGCAGTATTTT. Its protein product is CAIRRTASTDTQYF.

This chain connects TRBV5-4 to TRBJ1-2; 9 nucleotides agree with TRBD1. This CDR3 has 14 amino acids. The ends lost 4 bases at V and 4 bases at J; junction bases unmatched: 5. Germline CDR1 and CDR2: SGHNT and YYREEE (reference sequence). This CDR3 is CASSQGQGGYGYTF. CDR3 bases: TGTGCCAGCAGCCAGGGACAGGGAGGCTATGGCTACACCTTC. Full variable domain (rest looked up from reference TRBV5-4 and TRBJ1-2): ETGVTQSPTHLIKTRGQQVTLRCSSQSGHNTVSWYQQALGQGPQFIFQYYREEENGRGNFPPRFSGLQFPNYSSELNVNALELDDSALYLCASSQGQGGYGYTFGSGTRLTVV.

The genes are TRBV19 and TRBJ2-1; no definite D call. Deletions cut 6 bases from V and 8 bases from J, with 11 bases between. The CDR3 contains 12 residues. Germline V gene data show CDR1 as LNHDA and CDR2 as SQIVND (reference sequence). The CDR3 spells CASSRWRYEQFF. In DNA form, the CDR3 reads TGTGCCAGTAGCCGGTGGAGATATGAGCAGTTCTTC.

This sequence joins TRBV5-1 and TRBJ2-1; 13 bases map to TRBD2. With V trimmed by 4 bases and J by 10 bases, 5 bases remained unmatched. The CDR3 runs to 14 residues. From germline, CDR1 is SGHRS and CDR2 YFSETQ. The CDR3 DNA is TGCGCCAGCAGCGGGGGACTAGCGGGAAACGAGCAGTTCTTC. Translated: CASSGGLAGNEQFF.

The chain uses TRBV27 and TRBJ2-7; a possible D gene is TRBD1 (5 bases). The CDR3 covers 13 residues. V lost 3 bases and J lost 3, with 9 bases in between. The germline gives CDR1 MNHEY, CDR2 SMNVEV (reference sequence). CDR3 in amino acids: CASSFREGYEQYF. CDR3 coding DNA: TGTGCCAGCAGTTTCAGGGAAGGCTACGAGCAGTACTTC.

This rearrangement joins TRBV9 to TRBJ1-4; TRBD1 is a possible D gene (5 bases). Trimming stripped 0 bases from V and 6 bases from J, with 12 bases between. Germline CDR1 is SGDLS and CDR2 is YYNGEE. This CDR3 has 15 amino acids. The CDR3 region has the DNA TGTGCCAGCAGCGTAGACGGGGGGACCTATGAAAAACTGTTTTTT. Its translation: CASSVDGGTYEKLFF.

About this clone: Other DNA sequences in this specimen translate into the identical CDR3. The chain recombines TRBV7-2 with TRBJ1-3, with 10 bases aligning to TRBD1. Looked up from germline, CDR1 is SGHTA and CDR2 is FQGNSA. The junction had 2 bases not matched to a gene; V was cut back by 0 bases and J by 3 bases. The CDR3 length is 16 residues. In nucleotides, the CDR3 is TGTGCCAGCAGCTTAGCCGGGACAGGGGTTGGAAACACCATATATTTT. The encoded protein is CASSLAGTGVGNTIYF.

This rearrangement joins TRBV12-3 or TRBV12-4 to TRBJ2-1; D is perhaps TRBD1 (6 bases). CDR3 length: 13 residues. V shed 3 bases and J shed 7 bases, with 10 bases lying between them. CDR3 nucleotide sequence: TGTGCCAGCAGTTTCCAGGGGTGGAATGAGCAGTTCTTC. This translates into CASSFQGWNEQFF.

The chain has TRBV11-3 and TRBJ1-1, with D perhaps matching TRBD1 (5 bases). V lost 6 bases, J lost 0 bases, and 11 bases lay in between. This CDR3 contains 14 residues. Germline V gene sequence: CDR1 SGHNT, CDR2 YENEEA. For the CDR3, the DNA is TGTGCCAGCAGGACAGCATTAATGAACACTGAAGCTTTCTTT. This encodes CASRTALMNTEAFF.

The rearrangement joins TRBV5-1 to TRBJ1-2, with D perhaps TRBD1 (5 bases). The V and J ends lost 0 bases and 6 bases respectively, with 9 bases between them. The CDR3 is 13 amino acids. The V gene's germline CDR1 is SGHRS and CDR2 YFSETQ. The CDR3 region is CASSLDRGNGYTF. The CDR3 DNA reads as TGCGCCAGCAGCTTGGATAGGGGTAATGGCTACACCTTC. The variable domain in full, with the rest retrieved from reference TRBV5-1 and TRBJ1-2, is KAGVTQTPRYLIKTRGQQVTLSCSPISGHRSVSWYQQTPGQGLQFLFEYFSETQRNKGNFPGRFSGRQFSNSRSEMNVSTLELGDSALYLCASSLDRGNGYTFGSGTRLTVV.

CDR3 nucleotide sequence: TGTGCCAGCAGCTTGGCGACCACGACTATAGGTACGCAGTATTTT. It translates to CASSLATTTIGTQYF. This chain connects TRBV5-6 to TRBJ2-3; TRBD2 is a possible D gene (5 bases). CDR1 and CDR2 from the germline V gene are SGHDT and YYEEEE. V gave up 0 bases and J gave up 8 bases, with 16 bases separating them. The CDR3 has 15 amino acids.

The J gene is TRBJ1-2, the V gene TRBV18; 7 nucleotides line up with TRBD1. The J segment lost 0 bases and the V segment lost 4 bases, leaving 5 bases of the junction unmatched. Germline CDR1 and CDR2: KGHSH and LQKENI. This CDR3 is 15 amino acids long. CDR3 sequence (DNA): TGTGCCAGCTCACTCGGACAGGCTCCTAACTATGGCTACACCTTC. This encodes CASSLGQAPNYGYTF.

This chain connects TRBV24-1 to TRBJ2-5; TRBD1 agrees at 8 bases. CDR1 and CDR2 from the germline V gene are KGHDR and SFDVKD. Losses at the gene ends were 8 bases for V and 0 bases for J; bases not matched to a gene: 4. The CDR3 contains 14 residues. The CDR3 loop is CATKGQGHQETQYF. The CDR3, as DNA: TGTGCCACCAAAGGACAGGGCCACCAAGAGACCCAGTACTTC.

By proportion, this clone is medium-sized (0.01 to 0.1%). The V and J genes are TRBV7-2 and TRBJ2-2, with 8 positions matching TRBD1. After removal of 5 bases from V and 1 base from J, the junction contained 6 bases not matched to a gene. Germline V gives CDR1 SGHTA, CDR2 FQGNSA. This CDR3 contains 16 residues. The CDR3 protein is CASSLLGTGNTGELFF. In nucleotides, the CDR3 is TGTGCCAGCAGCCTACTTGGGACAGGGAACACCGGGGAGCTGTTTTTT.

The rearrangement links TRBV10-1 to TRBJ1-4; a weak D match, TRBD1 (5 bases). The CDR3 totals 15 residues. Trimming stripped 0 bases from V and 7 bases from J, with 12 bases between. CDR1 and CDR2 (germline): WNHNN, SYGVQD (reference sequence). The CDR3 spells CASSESAGLGEKLFF. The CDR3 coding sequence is TGCGCCAGCAGTGAGTCGGCAGGGCTTGGTGAAAAACTGTTTTTT.

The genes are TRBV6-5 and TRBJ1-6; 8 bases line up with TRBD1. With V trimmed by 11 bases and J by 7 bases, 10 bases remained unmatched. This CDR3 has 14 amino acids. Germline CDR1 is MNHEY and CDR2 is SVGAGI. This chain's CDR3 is CAGTGGSGNSPLHF. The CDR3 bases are TGTGCCGGAACAGGGGGATCTGGGAATTCACCCCTCCACTTT.

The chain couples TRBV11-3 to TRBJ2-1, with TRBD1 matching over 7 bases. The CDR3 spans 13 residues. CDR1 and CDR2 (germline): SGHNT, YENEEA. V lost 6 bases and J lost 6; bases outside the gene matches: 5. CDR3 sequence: CASREDRSNEQFF. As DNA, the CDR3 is TGTGCCAGCAGGGAGGACAGGTCCAATGAGCAGTTCTTC.

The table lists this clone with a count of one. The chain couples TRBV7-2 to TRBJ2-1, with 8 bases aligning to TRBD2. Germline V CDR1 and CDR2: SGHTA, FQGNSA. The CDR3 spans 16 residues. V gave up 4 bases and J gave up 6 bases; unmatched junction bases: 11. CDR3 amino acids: CASSSQGAGVSNEQFF. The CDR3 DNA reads TGTGCCAGCAGCTCCCAGGGAGCGGGAGTAAGCAATGAGCAGTTCTTC.

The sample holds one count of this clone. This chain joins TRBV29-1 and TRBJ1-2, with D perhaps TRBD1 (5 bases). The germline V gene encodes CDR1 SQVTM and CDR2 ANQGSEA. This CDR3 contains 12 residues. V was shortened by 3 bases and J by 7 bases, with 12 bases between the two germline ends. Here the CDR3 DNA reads TGCAGCGTTGAGGAGGGGAGGGGTGGCTACACCTTC. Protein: CSVEEGRGGYTF.

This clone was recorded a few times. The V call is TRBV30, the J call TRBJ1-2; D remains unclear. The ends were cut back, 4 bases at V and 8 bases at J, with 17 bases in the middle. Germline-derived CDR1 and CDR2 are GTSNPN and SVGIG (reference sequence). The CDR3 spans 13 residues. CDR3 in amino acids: CAWTQERSGGYTF. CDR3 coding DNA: TGTGCCTGGACGCAAGAACGTTCCGGGGGCTACACCTTC.

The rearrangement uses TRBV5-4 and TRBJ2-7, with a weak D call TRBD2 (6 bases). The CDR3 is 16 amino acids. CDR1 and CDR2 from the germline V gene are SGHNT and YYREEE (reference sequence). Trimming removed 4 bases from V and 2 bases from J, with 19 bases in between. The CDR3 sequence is CASSLGLAAGTYEQYV. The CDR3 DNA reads TGTGCCAGCAGCCTGGGTTTAGCGGCGGGAACCTACGAGCAGTACGTC.

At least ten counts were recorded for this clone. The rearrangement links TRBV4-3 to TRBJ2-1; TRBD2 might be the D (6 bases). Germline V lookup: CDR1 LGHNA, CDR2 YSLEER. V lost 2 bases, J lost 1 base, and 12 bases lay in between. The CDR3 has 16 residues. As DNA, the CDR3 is TGCGCCAGCAGCCAAACCAGGCGGGATTCCTACAATGAGCAGTTCTTC. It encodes CASSQTRRDSYNEQFF.

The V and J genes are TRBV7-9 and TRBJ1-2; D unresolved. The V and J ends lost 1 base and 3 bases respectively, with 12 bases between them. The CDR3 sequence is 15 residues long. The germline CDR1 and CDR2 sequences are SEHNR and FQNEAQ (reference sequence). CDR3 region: CASSLETRAYYGYTF. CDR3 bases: TGTGCCAGCAGCTTAGAAACGCGGGCCTACTATGGCTACACCTTC.

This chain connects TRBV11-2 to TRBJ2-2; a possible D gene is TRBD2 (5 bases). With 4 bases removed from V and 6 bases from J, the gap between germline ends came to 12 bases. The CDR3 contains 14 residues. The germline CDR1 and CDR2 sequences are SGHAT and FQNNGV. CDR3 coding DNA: TGTGCCAGCAGCTACACCGGAGGAGCCGGGGAGCTGTTTTTT. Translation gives CASSYTGGAGELFF.